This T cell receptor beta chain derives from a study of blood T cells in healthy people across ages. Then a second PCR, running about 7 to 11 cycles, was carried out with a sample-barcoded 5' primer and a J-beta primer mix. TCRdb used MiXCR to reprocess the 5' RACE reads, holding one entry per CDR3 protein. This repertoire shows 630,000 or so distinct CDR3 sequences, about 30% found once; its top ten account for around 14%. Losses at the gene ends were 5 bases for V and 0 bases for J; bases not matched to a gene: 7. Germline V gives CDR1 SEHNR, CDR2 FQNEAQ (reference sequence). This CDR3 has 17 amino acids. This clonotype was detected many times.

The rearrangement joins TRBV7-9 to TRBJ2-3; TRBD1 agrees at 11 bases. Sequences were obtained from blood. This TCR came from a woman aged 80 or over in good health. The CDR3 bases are TGTGCCAGCAGCGTCGGACAGGGGGCAGGGAGCACAGATACGCAGTATTTT. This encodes CASSVGQGAGSTDTQYF.